This T cell receptor (beta chain) was captured by sequencing in a study of shared clonotypes between healthy human individuals. The overall study: Three plates were used per donor for CD4 naive, three for CD4 memory, two for CD8 naive and one for CD8 memory.

Terminally differentiated effector memory CD45RA+ cells were left out of the naive CD8 fraction, which was CD45RO-negative and positively selected for CCR7. In regard to this clone: What it binds is not known.

In germline, CDR1 is MNHEY, CDR2 SVGAGI. Trimming pared 0 bases from V and 4 bases from J, leaving 16 bases between. The CDR3 runs to 16 residues. Study-level results: Around 5% was the fraction of naive CD4 clonotypes found shared across four donors. What limited the represented genetic and exposure-history diversity was the small number of donors. As a rule, naive subsets had a larger estimated richness than memory subsets.

Profiled with immunoSEQ multiplex PCR; TCRdb holds only in-frame clones, not every one. This sample has approximately 2,000,000 clones, with about 93% found just once. What was sequenced was naive CD8+ T cells from PBMCs. The rearrangement links TRBV6-5 to TRBJ2-7, with no clear D. The sequence was obtained from a man younger than 35 in good health. Some clones in this sample may be carry-over from other donors' samples. In DNA, the CDR3 is TGTGCCAGCAGTTACTCCCCCCTTTCCGGGTTTTACGAGCAGTACTTC. This sequence encodes CASSYSPLSGFYEQYF.